This entry describes one TCR beta chain. This entry comes from a study of cytomegalovirus exposure and HLA in healthy donors. Researchers ran the PCR with 60 Vbeta and 13 Jbeta primers. Sequenced by immunoSEQ multiplex PCR; TCRdb stores in-frame clones only, minus some. The table includes over 75,000 clones, 78% detected once. Trimming cost V 0 bases and J 3 bases; bases outside gene matches: 5. Germline CDR1 SGHRS, CDR2 YFSETQ. The CDR3 extends over 15 amino acids. The chain employs TRBV5-1 and TRBJ2-7; 8 bases fit TRBD2. The source is a woman aged 60-75 years in good health and CMV-seronegative. Sequencing used PBMCs. CDR3 DNA sequence: TGCGCCAGCAGCTTGGGGGGGACTAGTTTCTACGAGCAGTACTTC. It translates to CASSLGGTSFYEQYF.